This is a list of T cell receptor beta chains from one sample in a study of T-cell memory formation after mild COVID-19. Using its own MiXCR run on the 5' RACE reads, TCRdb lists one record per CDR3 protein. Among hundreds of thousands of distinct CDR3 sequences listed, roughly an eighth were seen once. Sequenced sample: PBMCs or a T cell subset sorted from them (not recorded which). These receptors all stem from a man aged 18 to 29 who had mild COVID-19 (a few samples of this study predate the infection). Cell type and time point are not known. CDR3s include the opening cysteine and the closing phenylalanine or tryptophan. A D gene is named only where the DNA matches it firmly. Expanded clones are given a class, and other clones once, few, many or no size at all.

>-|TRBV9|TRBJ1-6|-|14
CASSVGGDGGPLHF
TGTGCCAGCAGCGTAGGAGGGGATGGTGGGCCTCTCCACTTT
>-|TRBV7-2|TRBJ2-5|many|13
CASSVGRSGTQYF
TGTGCCAGCAGCGTGGGGCGGTCCGGAACCCAGTACTTC
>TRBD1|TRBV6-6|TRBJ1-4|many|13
CASSYGTGEKLFF
TGTGCCAGCAGTTACGGGACAGGGGAAAAACTGTTTTTT
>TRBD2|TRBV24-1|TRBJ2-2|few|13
CATSDGGAGELFF
TGTGCCACCAGTGATGGGGGGGCCGGGGAGCTGTTTTTT
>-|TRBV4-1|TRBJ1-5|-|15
CASSQGTVSGQPQHF
TGCGCCAGCAGCCAAGGGACCGTGTCAGGGCAGCCCCAGCATTTT
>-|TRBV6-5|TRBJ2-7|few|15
CASSYSGLSSREQYF
TGTGCCAGCAGTTACTCGGGACTGTCTTCCAGGGAGCAGTACTTC
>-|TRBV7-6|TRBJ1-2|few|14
CASSPNHQPGGYTF
TGTGCCAGCAGCCCGAACCACCAACCTGGGGGCTACACCTTC
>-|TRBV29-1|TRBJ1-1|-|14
CSVDAVGEVTEAFF
TGCAGCGTTGATGCGGTGGGCGAGGTCACTGAAGCTTTCTTT
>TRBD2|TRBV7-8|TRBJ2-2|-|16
CASRELAGANTGELFF
TGTGCCAGCAGAGAATTAGCGGGGGCGAACACCGGGGAGCTGTTTTTT
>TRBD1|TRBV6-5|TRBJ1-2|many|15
CASSYRGQGAYGYTF
TGTGCCAGCAGTTACCGTGGACAGGGGGCCTATGGCTACACCTTC
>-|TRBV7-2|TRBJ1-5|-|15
CASSFLSASNQPQHF
TGTGCCAGCAGCTTTTTGAGCGCCAGCAATCAGCCCCAGCATTTT
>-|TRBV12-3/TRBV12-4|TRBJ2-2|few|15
CASSRQRPPPGELFF
TGTGCCAGCAGCCGCCAAAGGCCCCCCCCCGGGGAGCTGTTTTTT
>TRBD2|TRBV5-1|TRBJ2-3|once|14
CASSTGGPQDTQYF
TGCGCCAGCAGCACGGGGGGGCCACAAGATACGCAGTATTTT
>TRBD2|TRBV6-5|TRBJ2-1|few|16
CASSRTTSGGGYEQFF
TGTGCCAGCAGTCGCACCACTAGCGGGGGGGGTTACGAGCAGTTCTTC
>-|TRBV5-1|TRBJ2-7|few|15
CASSLIGGEFYEQYF
TGCGCCAGCAGCTTGATCGGGGGTGAGTTCTACGAGCAGTACTTC
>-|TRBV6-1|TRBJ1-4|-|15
CASSDTAAFNEKLFF
TGTGCCAGCAGTGATACGGCGGCCTTTAATGAAAAACTGTTTTTT
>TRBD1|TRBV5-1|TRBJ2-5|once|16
CASSSGTGGWQETQYF
TGCGCCAGCAGCTCCGGGACAGGGGGCTGGCAAGAGACCCAGTACTTC
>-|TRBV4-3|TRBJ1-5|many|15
CASSQDLATNQPQHF
TGCGCCAGCAGCCAAGATTTGGCCACCAATCAGCCCCAGCATTTT
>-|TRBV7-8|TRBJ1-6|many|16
CASSLGSGRLDSPLHF
TGTGCCAGCAGCTTAGGGTCTGGGAGGCTTGATTCACCCCTCCACTTT
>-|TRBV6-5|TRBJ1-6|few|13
CASRRGGNSPLHF
TGTGCCAGCAGGCGGGGCGGAAATTCACCCCTCCACTTT
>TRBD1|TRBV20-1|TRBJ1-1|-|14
CSAGRGQANTEAFF
TGCAGTGCGGGAAGGGGACAGGCGAACACTGAAGCTTTCTTT
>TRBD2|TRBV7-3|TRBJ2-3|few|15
CASSLAGLPEFGQYF
TGTGCCAGCAGCTTAGCGGGACTACCGGAGTTTGGGCAGTATTTT
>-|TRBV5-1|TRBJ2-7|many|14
CASAVSPSRVEQYF
TGCGCCAGCGCCGTCTCACCTTCCCGCGTCGAGCAGTACTTC
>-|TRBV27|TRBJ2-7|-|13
CASSRSWKGEQYF
TGTGCCAGCAGTCGCTCCTGGAAGGGCGAGCAGTACTTC
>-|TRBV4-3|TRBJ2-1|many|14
CASSQDKGYNEQFF
TGCGCCAGCAGCCAAGATAAGGGTTACAATGAGCAGTTCTTC
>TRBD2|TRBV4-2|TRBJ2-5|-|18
CASSQLSIGGISTKTQYF
TGTGCCAGCAGCCAATTAAGTATCGGGGGGATATCAACGAAGACCCAGTACTTC
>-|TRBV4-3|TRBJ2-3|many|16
CASSRRAASGTDTQYF
TGCGCCAGCAGCCGGCGGGCAGCCTCAGGCACAGATACGCAGTATTTT
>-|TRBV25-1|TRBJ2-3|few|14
CASSEWARPDTQYF
TGTGCCAGCAGTGAATGGGCCAGACCAGATACGCAGTATTTT
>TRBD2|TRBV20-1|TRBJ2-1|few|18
CSARDRLAGGRSYNEQFF
TGCAGTGCTAGAGATCGACTAGCGGGGGGGAGGTCCTACAATGAGCAGTTCTTC
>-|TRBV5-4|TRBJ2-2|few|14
CASSELGRAGELFF
TGTGCCAGCAGCGAACTGGGCCGTGCCGGGGAGCTGTTTTTT
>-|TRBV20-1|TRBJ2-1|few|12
CSARVRNNEQFF
TGCAGTGCTAGAGTCAGGAACAATGAGCAGTTCTTC
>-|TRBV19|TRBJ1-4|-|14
CASSIVATNEKLFF
TGTGCCAGTAGTATTGTTGCAACTAATGAAAAACTGTTTTTT
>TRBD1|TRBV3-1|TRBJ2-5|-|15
CASSRGWDSVETQYF
TGTGCCAGCAGCCGCGGGTGGGACAGTGTGGAGACCCAGTACTTC
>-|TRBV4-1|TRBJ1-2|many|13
CASSQDQEYGYTF
TGCGCCAGCAGCCAAGATCAGGAGTATGGCTACACCTTC
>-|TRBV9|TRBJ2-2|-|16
CASSGPYKPNTGELFF
TGTGCCAGCAGCGGACCCTACAAACCGAACACCGGGGAGCTGTTTTTT
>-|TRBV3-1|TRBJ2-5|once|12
CASSQVQETQYF
TGTGCCAGCAGCCAAGTACAAGAGACCCAGTACTTC
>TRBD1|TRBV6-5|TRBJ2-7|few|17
CASSYYSGTGSSYEQYF
TGTGCCAGCAGTTACTATTCCGGGACAGGGAGCTCCTACGAGCAGTACTTC
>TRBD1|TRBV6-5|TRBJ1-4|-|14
CASSSRGTREKLFF
TGTGCCAGCAGTTCCAGGGGGACGAGGGAAAAACTGTTTTTT
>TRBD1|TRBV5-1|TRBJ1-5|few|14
CASSTGQSNQPQHF
TGCGCCAGCAGCACGGGACAGAGCAATCAGCCCCAGCATTTT
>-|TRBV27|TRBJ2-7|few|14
CASSPLELPYEQYF
TGTGCCAGCAGTCCGCTGGAGCTTCCCTACGAGCAGTACTTC
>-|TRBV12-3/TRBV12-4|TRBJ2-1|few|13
CASSRQAASEQFF
TGTGCCAGCAGTAGACAGGCCGCTAGTGAGCAGTTCTTC
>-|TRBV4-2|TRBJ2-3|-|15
CASRSPGGHPDTQYF
TGTGCCAGCAGGTCCCCGGGGGGCCATCCAGATACGCAGTATTTT
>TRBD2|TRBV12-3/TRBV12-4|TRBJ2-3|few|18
CASSSTSGELASTDTQYF
TGTGCCAGCAGTTCAACTAGCGGGGAACTAGCTAGCACAGATACGCAGTATTTT
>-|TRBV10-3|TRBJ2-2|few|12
CAITLNTGELFF
TGTGCCATCACTCTGAACACCGGGGAGCTGTTTTTT
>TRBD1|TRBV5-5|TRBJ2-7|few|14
CASSLTGVSYEQYF
TGTGCCAGCAGTTTGACAGGGGTATCCTACGAGCAGTACTTC
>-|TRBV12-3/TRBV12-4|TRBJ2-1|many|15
CASSLVQRGYNEQFF
TGTGCCAGCAGTTTGGTACAGAGGGGATACAATGAGCAGTTCTTC
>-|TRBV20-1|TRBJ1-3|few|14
CSARGGGSRNTIYF
TGCAGTGCTAGAGGGGGCGGTAGCAGAAACACCATATATTTT
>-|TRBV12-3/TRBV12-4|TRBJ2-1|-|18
CASSSITSDGRRTRKQFF
TGTGCCAGCAGTTCAATCACCTCGGACGGTCGTCGTACAAGAAAGCAGTTCTTC
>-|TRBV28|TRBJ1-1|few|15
CASSTPPGANTEAFF
TGTGCCAGCAGTACCCCCCCAGGGGCGAACACTGAAGCTTTCTTT
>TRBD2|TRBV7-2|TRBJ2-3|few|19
CASSLLSLAGPGRADTQYF
TGTGCCAGCAGCTTATTGAGTCTAGCGGGCCCGGGAAGGGCAGATACGCAGTATTTT
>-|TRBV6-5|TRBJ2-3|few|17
CASSFPPRAGQRYTQYF
TGTGCCAGCAGTTTTCCGCCCCGGGCGGGGCAACGATATACGCAGTATTTT
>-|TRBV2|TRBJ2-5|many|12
CASSESWETQYF
TGTGCCAGCAGTGAATCTTGGGAGACCCAGTACTTC
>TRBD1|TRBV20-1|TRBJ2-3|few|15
CSANRDSFLTDTQYF
TGCAGTGCTAATAGGGACAGCTTTCTCACAGATACGCAGTATTTT
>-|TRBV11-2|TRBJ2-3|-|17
CASSLVGQIGPTDTQYF
TGTGCCAGCAGCTTAGTCGGTCAAATTGGTCCCACAGATACGCAGTATTTT
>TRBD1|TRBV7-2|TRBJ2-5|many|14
CASSLHQGEGTQYF
TGTGCCAGCAGCTTACATCAGGGGGAAGGGACCCAGTACTTC